The rows below give T cell receptor beta chains drawn from one sample of a study of OX40 agonist ivuxolimab in advanced cancers. Data came from immunoSEQ multiplex PCR; TCRdb stores just in-frame clones and leaves some out. The sample lists 20,000 to 25,000 clones, 80% to 90% occurring once. The sample consisted of CD4+ or CD8+ T cells sorted from blood, taken in a trial of the OX40 agonist ivuxolimab. The receptors originated from an adult with an advanced solid tumor such as melanoma, head and neck, liver or kidney cancer. Each CDR3 is given with its conserved first and last residue. The order of the fields is V gene, J gene, D gene, clone size, CDR3 protein, CDR3 DNA. D genes are given only for firm matches. Clone size is shown for a subset of rows, as once, few, many or a class of expanded clone.

>TRBV5-1|TRBJ2-7|NA|medium-sized
CASSLAGVPYEQYF
TGCGCCAGCAGCTTGGCCGGGGTCCCTTACGAGCAGTACTTC
>TRBV7-3|TRBJ2-5|NA|many
CASSFAGRRSQYF
TGTGCCAGCAGCTTCGCGGGGCGTCGGAGCCAGTACTTC
>TRBV6-4|TRBJ1-5|NA|once
CASSDSSGALSNQPQHF
TGTGCCAGCAGTGACTCTTCAGGGGCTTTGAGCAATCAGCCCCAGCATTTT
>TRBV7-9|TRBJ1-4|TRBD1|NA
CASSSRTGLNEKLFF
TGTGCCAGCAGCTCTCGGACAGGGCTTAATGAAAAACTGTTTTTT
>TRBV13|TRBJ2-7|TRBD1|NA
CASSLGDRAPYEQYF
TGTGCCAGCAGCTTAGGGGACAGGGCGCCCTACGAGCAGTACTTC
>TRBV11-2|TRBJ1-1|NA|NA
CASSAPGVLNTEAFF
TGTGCCAGCAGCGCCCCGGGAGTTCTGAACACTGAAGCTTTCTTT
>TRBV19|TRBJ1-1|NA|once
CASSSGTFTTEAFF
TGTGCCAGTAGCTCCGGGACCTTCACTACTGAAGCTTTCTTT
>TRBV9|TRBJ2-7|TRBD1|NA
CASSPGTGVSYEQYF
TGTGCCAGCAGCCCGGGGACAGGGGTGAGCTACGAGCAGTACTTC
>TRBV19|TRBJ1-1|NA|NA
CASNPHLNTEAFF
TGTGCCAGTAACCCTCATCTGAACACTGAAGCTTTCTTT
>TRBV6-4|TRBJ2-1|NA|NA
CASSDWGQTPYNEQFF
TGTGCCAGCAGTGACTGGGGCCAGACCCCCTACAATGAGCAGTTCTTC
>TRBV2|TRBJ1-1|NA|once
CASSWTQNTEAFF
TGTGCCAGCAGTTGGACTCAGAACACTGAAGCTTTCTTT
>TRBV27|TRBJ2-7|NA|medium-sized
CASSLSLGGRHEQYF
TGTGCCAGCAGTTTGTCCCTTGGGGGGCGTCACGAGCAGTACTTC
>TRBV21-1|TRBJ2-3|NA|NA
CASSRADTQYF
TGTGCCAGCAGCAGGGCAGATACGCAGTATTTT
>TRBV9|TRBJ2-1|NA|NA
CASSPVSSSYNEQFF
TGTGCCAGCAGCCCCGTCTCCAGCTCCTACAATGAGCAGTTCTTC
>TRBV19|TRBJ2-1|NA|NA
CATKIGGGEQFF
TGTGCCACCAAAATAGGGGGGGGCGAGCAGTTCTTC
>TRBV12-5|TRBJ1-2|TRBD1|NA
CASGLGQVDGYTF
TGTGCTAGTGGCTTGGGACAGGTCGATGGCTACACCTTC
>TRBV7-2|TRBJ2-3|NA|NA
CASSPPGFTDTQYF
TGTGCCAGCAGCCCACCGGGTTTCACAGATACGCAGTATTTT
>TRBV30|TRBJ1-1|NA|few
CAWSSWGNTEAFF
TGTGCCTGGAGTTCCTGGGGGAACACTGAAGCTTTCTTT
>TRBV7-9|TRBJ2-5|NA|once
CASSLAVGEDRQYQETQYF
TGTGCCAGCAGCTTAGCGGTCGGGGAGGACAGACAGTACCAAGAGACCCAGTACTTC
>TRBV27|TRBJ1-3|NA|few
CASRTEGGLGNTIYF
TGTGCCAGCAGAACCGAGGGGGGGCTGGGAAACACCATATATTTT
>TRBV10-3|TRBJ1-5|TRBD1|NA
CATWDSSNQPQHF
TGTGCCACCTGGGACAGTAGCAATCAGCCCCAGCATTTT
>TRBV4-1|TRBJ1-1|NA|NA
CASSLIQGVAFF
TGCGCCAGCAGCCTCATACAGGGCGTAGCTTTCTTT
>TRBV5-1|TRBJ1-6|NA|NA
CASSLTQGRVFPLHF
TGCGCCAGCAGCTTGACTCAGGGTCGTGTCTTCCCCCTCCACTTT
>TRBV27|TRBJ2-1|NA|NA
CASSLGIFNEQFF
TGTGCCAGCAGTCTAGGGATTTTCAATGAGCAGTTCTTC
>TRBV4-3|TRBJ2-7|NA|NA
CASSQHLDYEQYF
TGCGCCAGCAGCCAACACTTGGACTACGAGCAGTACTTC
>TRBV11-2|TRBJ2-1|NA|NA
CASSYNMGSTYNEQFF
TGTGCCAGCAGCTATAACATGGGCAGCACCTACAATGAGCAGTTCTTC
>TRBV7-8|TRBJ2-6|NA|NA
CASRVQGSGANVLTF
TGTGCCAGCAGAGTCCAGGGCTCTGGGGCCAACGTCCTGACTTTC
>TRBV30|TRBJ1-5|TRBD1|medium-sized
CAWRLDRDNQPQHF
TGTGCCTGGAGATTGGACAGGGACAATCAGCCCCAGCATTTT
>TRBV2|TRBJ2-1|TRBD1|NA
CASSEDRGLNEQFF
TGTGCCAGCAGTGAGGACAGGGGGCTAAATGAGCAGTTCTTC
>TRBV11-2|TRBJ1-1|NA|NA
CASSLPYREAFF
TGTGCCAGCAGCTTACCATACCGTGAAGCTTTCTTT
>TRBV7-9|TRBJ2-7|TRBD1|NA
CASSPAGTEINYSYEQYF
TGTGCCAGCAGCCCCGCCGGGACAGAGATTAATTACTCCTACGAGCAGTACTTC
>TRBV29-1|TRBJ2-2|TRBD1|NA
CSSGQGGELFF
TGCAGCTCGGGACAGGGCGGGGAGCTGTTTTTT
>TRBV5-8|TRBJ2-7|TRBD1|NA
CASSSGTGTDEQYF
TGTGCCAGCAGCTCCGGGACAGGTACCGACGAGCAGTACTTC
>TRBV19|TRBJ2-7|TRBD2|once
CASGAGRAYEQYF
TGTGCCAGTGGGGCAGGGAGGGCCTACGAGCAGTACTTC
>TRBV27|TRBJ2-2|NA|NA
CASSFGGFTGELFF
TGTGCCAGCAGTTTTGGGGGTTTTACCGGGGAGCTGTTTTTT
>TRBV28|TRBJ2-7|NA|once
CASSLRALEQYF
TGTGCCAGCAGTTTACGGGCCCTAGAGCAGTACTTC
>TRBV28|TRBJ1-1|NA|once
CASSLGRNTEAFF
TGTGCCAGCAGTTTAGGTCGGAACACTGAAGCTTTCTTT
>TRBV19|TRBJ2-7|TRBD1|NA
CAVLDRDSYEQYF
TGTGCCGTTCTGGACAGGGACTCCTACGAGCAGTACTTC
>TRBV14|TRBJ2-7|TRBD1|NA
CASSQEVGTGLYEQYF
TGTGCCAGCAGCCAAGAAGTAGGGACAGGACTCTACGAGCAGTACTTC
>TRBV21-1|TRBJ2-6|NA|NA
CASRFPTGAGGFGANVLTF
TGTGCCAGCAGGTTTCCCACAGGGGCAGGGGGCTTTGGGGCCAACGTCCTGACTTTC
>TRBV4-1|TRBJ2-4|NA|NA
CASSQDEAGTDIQYF
TGCGCCAGCAGCCAAGATGAGGCAGGGACGGACATTCAGTACTTC
>TRBV4-2|TRBJ1-2|NA|once
CASSRERDYGYTF
TGTGCCAGCTCTCGGGAAAGGGACTATGGCTACACCTTC
>TRBV21-1|TRBJ2-3|NA|NA
CASSSSGRGADTQYF
TGTGCCAGCAGCAGTAGCGGGAGGGGTGCAGATACGCAGTATTTT
>TRBV27|TRBJ2-1|NA|NA
CASSWDSFNYNEQFF
TGTGCCAGCAGTTGGGATAGCTTTAACTACAATGAGCAGTTCTTC
>TRBV9|TRBJ2-7|TRBD2|once
CASSVSPSGGGGDEQYF
TGTGCCAGCAGCGTAAGTCCCTCAGGTGGGGGAGGGGACGAGCAGTACTTC
>TRBV6-4|TRBJ2-2|NA|NA
CASREGATGELFF
TGTGCCAGCAGGGAGGGGGCCACCGGGGAGCTGTTTTTT
>TRBV13|TRBJ1-5|TRBD1|NA
CASGGQGALSNQPQHF
TGTGCCAGCGGGGGACAGGGGGCGTTAAGCAATCAGCCCCAGCATTTT
>TRBV29-1|TRBJ2-2|TRBD2|NA
CSVEYGLAETNTGELFF
TGCAGCGTTGAATACGGACTAGCGGAGACGAACACCGGGGAGCTGTTTTTT
>TRBV15|TRBJ1-1|TRBD1|NA
CATSRGQGDTEAFF
TGTGCCACCAGCAGAGGACAGGGGGACACTGAAGCTTTCTTT
>TRBV27|TRBJ2-3|NA|NA
CASSLALRASDTQYF
TGTGCCAGCAGTTTGGCTCTTAGGGCGTCAGATACGCAGTATTTT
>TRBV6-5|TRBJ1-5|NA|NA
CASSFGLGNQPQHF
TGTGCCAGCAGTTTCGGGTTAGGCAATCAGCCCCAGCATTTT
>TRBV6-1|TRBJ2-3|NA|NA
CASSEIGRERDTQYF
TGTGCCAGCAGTGAAATAGGCCGGGAGCGGGATACGCAGTATTTT
>TRBV27|TRBJ1-4|NA|NA
CASSFVQPATNEKLFF
TGTGCCAGCAGTTTTGTTCAGCCGGCAACTAATGAAAAACTGTTTTTT
>TRBV19|TRBJ2-1|NA|NA
CASSIVGRHEQFF
TGTGCCAGTAGTATAGTAGGGAGGCATGAGCAGTTCTTC
>TRBV6-1|TRBJ2-7|TRBD1|NA
CASSGTGNEQYF
TGTGCCAGCAGTGGGACAGGGAACGAGCAGTACTTC
>TRBV27|TRBJ2-3|TRBD2|once
CASSLEGLLTDTQYF
TGTGCCAGCAGTTTAGAGGGACTACTCACAGATACGCAGTATTTT
>TRBV7-7|TRBJ2-1|TRBD2|NA
CASSPLLAGGLEQFF
TGTGCCAGCAGCCCGCTCCTAGCGGGGGGGCTTGAGCAGTTCTTC
>TRBV7-6|TRBJ1-1|NA|NA
CASSSRGNTEAFF
TGTGCCAGCAGCTCCCGAGGGAACACTGAAGCTTTCTTT
>TRBV5-5|TRBJ2-1|NA|NA
CASSLVGGSHEQFF
TGTGCCAGCAGCTTGGTTGGTGGAAGTCATGAGCAGTTCTTC